Below, 11 T cell receptor beta chains from the same sample are listed, as sequenced in a study of T cells after yellow fever vaccination (dated by TCRdb to between 2017 and 2020). The treatment or condition label, as the study defines it: live attenuated yellow fever vaccine strain. Library generation was performed with 5' RACE. The sequencer listed for this sample is Illumina NovaSeq 6000. The public reads were run again by TCRdb, first through fastp at Q25 and then through MiXCR, and only productive beta chains were kept. For every CDR3 protein sequence, its rows merge into one entry that carries the most common genes and DNA. Across this sample there are a few hundred thousand distinct CDR3 sequences, with roughly 4% seen only once. The ten largest clones capture approximately 24% of the sample. The specimen was PBMCs, collected 5 days after the yellow fever booster vaccination. The receptors were gathered from a man between 18 and 35 years old who received the YFV17D yellow fever vaccine.

This clonotype has more than one count but fewer than ten. The CDR3: CASIPDRDGRYEQYF. CDR3 DNA: TGTGCCAGCATACCCGACAGAGACGGGCGGTACGAGCAGTACTTC. J is TRBJ2-7 and V is TRBV6-2 or TRBV6-3, with D possibly matching TRBD1 (5 bases). The germline V gene encodes CDR1 MNHEY and CDR2 SVGEGT. V lost 7 bases, J lost 4 bases, and 20 bases lay in between. The CDR3 is 15 residues long.

This clonotype was detected a few times. For the CDR3, the DNA is TGTGCCAGCAGCGTAGTCGGAGGGGGGTCCTACAATGAGCAGTTCTTC. Translating it yields CASSVVGGGSYNEQFF. The chain employs TRBV9 and TRBJ2-1; D tentatively fits TRBD1 or TRBD2 (6 bases each). V dropped 0 bases and J dropped 1 base, with 11 bases sitting between them. Looked up from germline, CDR1 is SGDLS and CDR2 is YYNGEE. This CDR3 contains 16 residues. The variable domain in full, with the rest retrieved from reference TRBV9 and TRBJ2-1, is DSGVTQTPKHLITATGQRVTLRCSPRSGDLSVYWYQQSLDQGLQFLIQYYNGEERAKGNILERFSAQQFPDLHSELNLSSLELGDSALYFCASSVVGGGSYNEQFFGPGTRLTVL.

This clonotype was observed many times. Compared with germline, one end of the junction differs, possibly owing to a read error. The chain links TRBV7-3 to TRBJ2-5, with 8 nucleotides matching TRBD2. Germline lookup yields CDR1 SGHTA and CDR2 FQGTGA. The CDR3 is made up of 14 amino acids. CDR3 nucleotides: TGTGCCAGCAGCCTAACGGGGGGGCCCGGGACCCAGTACTTC. This codes for CASSLTGGPGTQYF.

This clonotype was detected ten times or more. The genes are TRBV9 and TRBJ2-3; 8 nucleotides match TRBD2. This CDR3 region has 20 residues. Trimming at V came to 0 bases and at J to 2 bases, leaving 17 bases not matched to a gene. In germline, CDR1 is SGDLS, CDR2 YYNGEE. The DNA for the CDR3 is TGTGCCAGCAGCGTAGCCCCGCCGGGGAGCGGGGGAACCGACACAGATACGCAGTATTTT. Translated: CASSVAPPGSGGTDTDTQYF.

This clonotype showed up just a few times. The chain employs TRBV3-1 and TRBJ1-2; the D is unclear. The CDR3 length is 14 residues. The ends were cut back, 4 bases at V and 4 bases at J, with 13 bases in the middle. Germline V gene sequence: CDR1 LGHDT, CDR2 YNNKEL (reference sequence). CDR3 in amino acids: CASSPGILLYGYTF. The CDR3, as DNA: TGTGCCAGCAGCCCCGGTATACTACTCTATGGCTACACCTTC.

This clonotype was seen only a few times. The chain carries TRBV23-1 and TRBJ2-3, with 15 bases lining up with TRBD2. TRBV23-1 is flagged as an ORF with uncertain function. Trimming cost V 3 bases and J 2 bases; bases outside gene matches: 9. The CDR3 has 19 residues. CDR3 bases: TGCGCCAGCAGTCATCCACGGACTAGCGGGGGGGGACTCACAGATACGCAGTATTTT. Encoded protein: CASSHPRTSGGGLTDTQYF.

V usage is TRBV7-6 and J usage is TRBJ2-3, with 10 bases that match TRBD2. The CDR3 loop spans 15 amino acids. The J segment lost 2 bases and the V segment lost 5 bases, leaving 4 bases of the junction unmatched. The germline gives CDR1 SGHVS, CDR2 FNYEAQ. For the CDR3, the DNA is TGTGCCAGCAGCAAAACTAGCGGGGTCACAGATACGCAGTATTTT. This translates into CASSKTSGVTDTQYF.

The J gene is TRBJ1-1, the V gene TRBV6-5, with 7 bases fitting TRBD1. This CDR3 is 14 amino acids long. The V and J ends lost 7 bases and 3 bases, in that order; junction bases with no gene match: 8. The germline CDR1 and CDR2 sequences are MNHEY and SVGAGI. CDR3 nucleotide sequence: TGTGCCAGCACCTCGTTCACAGGGGACACTGAAGCTTTCTTT. Translation gives CASTSFTGDTEAFF.

In regard to this clonotype: A much larger clone lies a single base off, so this may be a read error. The chain uses TRBV5-1 and TRBJ2-3; 9 bases map to TRBD2. This CDR3 region has 15 residues. The ends lost 1 base at V and 1 base at J; junction bases unmatched: 1. Looked up from germline, CDR1 is SGHRS and CDR2 is YFSETQ. The CDR3: CASSLSSGGTDTQYF. The CDR3 DNA follows: TGCGCCAGCAGCTTGTCTAGCGGGGGCACAGATACGCAGTATTTT.

This clonotype was detected only a few times. V gene TRBV4-3 combines with J gene TRBJ2-2; TRBD2 aligns across 9 bases. The CDR3 length is 21 residues. Germline V gene data show CDR1 as LGHNA and CDR2 as YSLEER. V lost 0 bases, J lost 1 base, and 15 bases stayed unmatched. The CDR3 nucleotides read TGCGCCAGCAGCCAAGATATGGGGAGCCCAAGCGGGGGGCGGAACACCGGGGAGCTGTTTTTT. Its translation is CASSQDMGSPSGGRNTGELFF.

This clonotype was counted ten times or more. The gene calls are TRBV7-2 and TRBJ2-3; D not certain. Germline V lookup: CDR1 SGHTA, CDR2 FQGNSA. The CDR3 extends over 14 amino acids. V lost 4 bases, J lost 0 bases, and 8 bases lay in between. The CDR3 sequence is CASSYHQSTDTQYF. The CDR3 DNA reads TGTGCCAGCAGCTACCACCAGAGCACAGATACGCAGTATTTT.